The 32 T cell receptor beta chains below were found in one sample sequenced in a study of shared clonotypes between healthy human individuals. Assay used: immunoSEQ multiplex PCR; TCRdb lists only in-frame clones, some missing. The sample carries 2 million to 2.5 million clones, under 95% recorded once. Sequences were obtained from naive CD4+ T cells from PBMCs. Subset meaning: CD45RA+ positively selected. The source of these receptors is a man between 18 and 35 years old in good health. Some clones in this sample may be carry-over from other donors' samples.

As concerns this clone: At one end, the junction sequence differs from germline, possibly due to a read error. CDR3 residues: CASSAQDRPSFVAF. Written as DNA, the CDR3 is TGTGCCAGCAGCGCCCAAGACAGGCCCTCCTTCGTCGCCTTC. The gene calls are TRBV9 and TRBJ1-2; D may be TRBD1 (6 bases). CDR1 is SGDLS and CDR2 is YYNGEE in the germline V gene. The CDR3 contains 14 residues.

The chain carries TRBV4-1 and TRBJ2-7; no reliable D call. The V gene lost 1 base and the J gene lost 1 base, with 8 bases spanning the gap. CDR1 is MGHRA and CDR2 is YSYEKL in the germline V gene. The CDR3 consists of 14 residues. This chain's CDR3 is CASSQASASYEQYF. As DNA, the CDR3 is TGCGCCAGCAGCCAAGCGTCAGCGTCCTACGAGCAGTACTTC.

V gene TRBV5-1 combines with J gene TRBJ2-5, with D possibly TRBD2 on 6 matching bases. The V and J ends lost 1 base and 5 bases respectively, with 15 bases between them. Looked up from germline, CDR1 is SGHRS and CDR2 is YFSETQ. There are 15 residues in the CDR3. The CDR3 reads CASSLLMGTEETQYF. The CDR3 DNA sequence: TGCGCCAGCAGCTTGTTGATGGGGACTGAGGAGACCCAGTACTTC.

This chain links TRBV27 with TRBJ2-3, with D hard to call. The CDR3 runs to 11 residues. V was pared by 8 bases and J by 4 bases, with 7 bases between. Germline-derived CDR1 and CDR2 are MNHEY and SMNVEV (reference sequence). In DNA form, the CDR3 reads TGTGCCAGCGCAACGTCAGATACGCAGTATTTT. It is translated as CASATSDTQYF.

This clone came up once. The CDR3 loop reads CASSLEQPIEGYTF. The DNA for the CDR3 is TGCGCCAGCAGCTTGGAACAGCCTATTGAAGGCTACACCTTC. The V call is TRBV5-1, the J call TRBJ1-2; D gene unclear. The CDR3 is 14 amino acids. V lost 0 bases to trimming and J lost 8 bases, with 14 bases between them. Per the germline V gene, CDR1 is SGHRS and CDR2 is YFSETQ.

Concerning this clone: The sample holds other DNA sequences that translate to the same CDR3. The CDR3 region is CASSPPSGSTDTQYF. CDR3 in DNA: TGCGCCAGCAGCCCACCTAGCGGGAGCACAGATACGCAGTATTTT. J is TRBJ2-3 and V is TRBV5-1; TRBD2 aligns across 8 bases. The germline CDR1 and CDR2 sequences are SGHRS and YFSETQ. J lost 0 bases, V lost 4 bases, and 4 bases had no gene match. CDR3 length: 15 residues.

The rearrangement uses TRBV28 and TRBJ2-2, with 8 bases lining up with TRBD1. The CDR3 length is 15 residues. Trimming cost V 6 bases and J 4 bases; bases outside gene matches: 7. Germline V gene sequence: CDR1 MDHEN, CDR2 SYDVKM. The CDR3 nucleotides are TGTGCCAGCAGGCCGAGGACAGGGAGCACCGGGGAGCTGTTTTTT. It codes for CASRPRTGSTGELFF.

The chain's CDR3 is CASSLRGNSLNTEAFF. CDR3 in DNA: TGTGCCAGCAGCTTACGGGGTAACAGCTTGAACACTGAAGCTTTCTTT. The chain links TRBV7-8 to TRBJ1-1; D gene uncertain. V dropped 2 bases and J dropped 0 bases, with 13 bases sitting between them. The CDR3 sequence is 16 residues long. CDR1 and CDR2 (germline): SGHVS, FQNEAQ.

About this clone: In the same sample, other DNA sequences code for this CDR3. The CDR3 spells CASSPRTDNQPQHF. The CDR3 DNA reads TGTGCCAGCAGCCCCCGGACAGACAATCAGCCCCAGCATTTT. V gene TRBV9 combines with J gene TRBJ1-5, with D possibly being TRBD1 (6 bases). The V end lost 4 bases, the J end lost 3 bases, and 11 bases lay between the germline ends. In germline, CDR1 is SGDLS, CDR2 YYNGEE. CDR3 length: 14 amino acids.

This chain links TRBV29-1 with TRBJ2-1; TRBD2 agrees at 12 bases. V lost 5 bases to trimming and J lost 9 bases; unmatched junction nucleotides: 17. Germline lookup yields CDR1 SQVTM and CDR2 ANQGSEA. The CDR3 spans 17 residues. CDR3 residues: CSVKLFGLAGGVAEQFF. Here the CDR3 DNA reads TGCAGCGTTAAATTGTTCGGGCTAGCGGGAGGGGTTGCTGAGCAGTTCTTC.

V gene TRBV7-9 combines with J gene TRBJ2-1; D may be TRBD2 (6 bases). The germline V and J ends were trimmed by 4 bases and 4 bases, with 14 bases remaining between them. Germline V gives CDR1 SEHNR, CDR2 FQNEAQ (reference sequence). This CDR3 is built from 15 residues. The CDR3 coding sequence is TGTGCCAGCAGCTCGGGACTCGACAATTACAATGAGCAGTTCTTC. This codes for CASSSGLDNYNEQFF.

This clone has just a few counts. This chain joins TRBV7-9 and TRBJ1-1; no firm D call. Trimming took off 3 bases at V and 7 bases at J, with 9 bases between the two ends. Germline CDR1 and CDR2: SEHNR and FQNEAQ (reference sequence). The CDR3 sequence is 12 residues long. For the CDR3, the DNA is TGTGCCAGCAGCTTGAACGGGATTGAAGCTTTCTTT. Protein product: CASSLNGIEAFF. Looking up the rest from reference TRBV7-9 and TRBJ1-1 gives the full variable domain: DTGVSQNPRHKITKRGQNVTFRCDPISEHNRLYWYRQTLGQGPEFLTYFQNEAQLEKSRLLSDRFSAERPKGSFSTLEIQRTEQGDSAMYLCASSLNGIEAFFGQGTRLTVV.

The chain couples TRBV19 to TRBJ2-7; 11 nucleotides match TRBD2. The V gene's germline CDR1 is LNHDA and CDR2 SQIVND (reference sequence). The CDR3 runs to 15 residues. Losses at the gene ends were 6 bases for V and 4 bases for J; bases not matched to a gene: 8. The CDR3 here is CASSISGTSGYEQYF. CDR3 nucleotides: TGTGCCAGTAGCATCTCCGGGACTAGCGGTTACGAGCAGTACTTC.

The genes are TRBV11-2 and TRBJ1-2; D might be TRBD1 (5 bases). Germline V gene data show CDR1 as SGHAT and CDR2 as FQNNGV. The CDR3 covers 15 residues. V lost 1 base, J lost 3 bases, and 12 bases lay in between. The CDR3 bases are TGTGCCAGCAGCTTAGGGCAGGGTTTAGACTATGGCTACACCTTC. It specifies CASSLGQGLDYGYTF.

This rearrangement joins TRBV6-5 to TRBJ2-1; perhaps TRBD2 as D (5 bases). The CDR3 length is 15 residues. In germline, CDR1 is MNHEY, CDR2 SVGAGI. Deletions cut 0 bases from V and 4 bases from J, with 10 bases between. The CDR3 DNA sequence: TGTGCCAGCAGTTACTCGCGGAGGCAGTACAATGAGCAGTTCTTC. The encoded protein is CASSYSRRQYNEQFF.

The chain recombines TRBV28 with TRBJ1-2; D ambiguous. This CDR3 has 14 residues. Germline lookup yields CDR1 MDHEN and CDR2 SYDVKM. The V gene lost 4 bases and the J gene lost 3 bases, with 12 bases spanning the gap. The CDR3 sequence: CASSSSRLDYGYTF. CDR3 sequence (DNA): TGTGCCAGCAGTTCAAGTCGGCTAGACTATGGCTACACCTTC.

The rearrangement uses TRBV7-3 and TRBJ2-3; 7 bases align to TRBD2. Trimming at V came to 5 bases and at J to 1 base, leaving 6 bases not matched to a gene. Germline CDR1 and CDR2: SGHTA and FQGTGA. The CDR3 runs 15 residues. The CDR3 spells CASSTSGARTDTQYF. The CDR3 DNA sequence: TGTGCCAGCAGCACCAGCGGGGCCCGCACAGATACGCAGTATTTT.

This chain joins TRBV18 and TRBJ2-7; tentative D call: TRBD1 (5 bases). CDR3 length: 14 amino acids. From germline, CDR1 is KGHSH and CDR2 LQKENI. The V and J ends lost 4 bases and 7 bases respectively, with 17 bases between them. The CDR3 nucleotides read TGTGCCAGCTCACAGACGATTTTGGGGCAAGAGCAGTACTTC. Its translation: CASSQTILGQEQYF.

In its sample, this clone was seen a few times. This chain uses TRBV7-2 with TRBJ1-5; possibly TRBD1 for D (5 bases). The CDR3 has 15 amino acids. The V and J ends lost 5 bases and 2 bases respectively, with 13 bases between them. CDR1 and CDR2 (germline): SGHTA, FQGNSA. The DNA of the CDR3 is TGTGCCAGCAGCGCACAGGACGTGGGCAATCAGCCCCAGCATTTT. It translates to CASSAQDVGNQPQHF.

The chain is built from TRBV29-1 and TRBJ2-1; a weak D match, TRBD2 (6 bases). The germline gives CDR1 SQVTM, CDR2 ANQGSEA. Trimming left V 4 bases short and J 3 bases short, with 13 bases between. This CDR3 spans 14 amino acids. In DNA, the CDR3 is TGCAGCGTTGCCGGCGGGGTCGACTACAATGAGCAGTTCTTC. It codes for CSVAGGVDYNEQFF.

This chain joins TRBV5-6 and TRBJ2-3; D gene unclear. The CDR3 covers 15 residues. In germline, CDR1 is SGHDT, CDR2 YYEEEE. V gave up 0 bases and J gave up 2 bases, with 10 bases separating them. CDR3 sequence reads: CASSLGASYTDTQYF. The CDR3 bases are TGTGCCAGCAGCTTGGGGGCATCTTACACAGATACGCAGTATTTT.

Points on this clone: The sample has other DNA sequences that encode this CDR3 too. The J gene is TRBJ2-3, the V gene TRBV7-2, with 7 bases aligning to TRBD2. Germline assignment: CDR1 SGHTA and CDR2 FQGNSA. V trimming: 3 bases; J trimming: 1 base; junction bases outside the gene matches: 1. The CDR3 contains 14 residues. CDR3 region: CASSLAGGTDTQYF. The CDR3 DNA reads TGTGCCAGCAGCTTGGCGGGAGGCACAGATACGCAGTATTTT.

The J gene is TRBJ1-4, the V gene TRBV7-2, with D perhaps matching TRBD1 (5 bases). Germline V gene sequence: CDR1 SGHTA, CDR2 FQGNSA. V was shortened by 0 bases and J by 6 bases, with 11 bases between the two germline ends. This CDR3 contains 15 residues. The CDR3, as DNA: TGTGCCAGCAGCTTAGCCGGGACCGGCTATGAAAAACTGTTTTTT. Amino acid sequence: CASSLAGTGYEKLFF.

The chain employs TRBV28 and TRBJ1-5; the D is unclear. Trimming took 6 bases from V and 6 from J, leaving 21 bases between them. This CDR3 is 16 amino acids long. The germline gives CDR1 MDHEN, CDR2 SYDVKM. CDR3 DNA sequence: TGTGCCAGCAGCGGCGTGTTTGGAGGAGTGGTTCAGCCCCAGCATTTT. Translation: CASSGVFGGVVQPQHF. The whole variable domain, filled in from reference TRBV28 and TRBJ1-5, reads DVKVTQSSRYLVKRTGEKVFLECVQDMDHENMFWYRQDPGLGLRLIYFSYDVKMKEKGDIPEGYSVSREKKERFSLILESASTNQTSMYLCASSGVFGGVVQPQHFGDGTRLSIL.

The chain combines TRBV9 with TRBJ2-3; 7 bases are a match to TRBD2. This CDR3 comprises 18 residues. The junction had 13 bases not matched to a gene; V was cut back by 0 bases and J by 3 bases. Germline loops: CDR1 SGDLS, CDR2 YYNGEE. CDR3 coding DNA: TGTGCCAGCAGCGTAGCACGTGGGAGGGCCGATTCTACAGATACGCAGTATTTT. Protein product: CASSVARGRADSTDTQYF.

This clone was observed once. The same CDR3 is also encoded by other DNA sequences in this sample. The rearrangement uses TRBV19 and TRBJ2-7; 11 nucleotides line up with TRBD2. Germline V gene data show CDR1 as LNHDA and CDR2 as SQIVND (reference sequence). The CDR3 is made up of 14 amino acids. V lost 9 bases and J lost 1; bases outside the gene matches: 5. CDR3 bases: TGTGCCAGCCGAGGGACTAGCGGTTCCTACGAGCAGTACTTC. Residues: CASRGTSGSYEQYF.

This chain uses TRBV19 with TRBJ2-5, with 7 positions matching TRBD2. Per the germline V gene, CDR1 is LNHDA and CDR2 is SQIVND (reference sequence). There are 13 residues in the CDR3. V trimming: 8 bases; J trimming: 5 bases; junction bases outside the gene matches: 8. The CDR3 loop is CASLKRGTETQYF. For the CDR3, the DNA is TGTGCCAGTCTAAAGCGGGGCACCGAGACCCAGTACTTC.

On this clone itself: The sample holds other DNA sequences that translate to the same CDR3. J is TRBJ2-1 and V is TRBV9, with 10 nucleotides matching TRBD2. This CDR3 has 16 amino acids. In germline, CDR1 is SGDLS, CDR2 YYNGEE. V shed 1 base and J 0 bases; nucleotides not matched to a gene: 1. CDR3 nucleotides: TGTGCCAGCAGCGTATCTAGCGGGAGCTCCTACAATGAGCAGTTCTTC. This codes for CASSVSSGSSYNEQFF. The whole variable domain, filled in from reference TRBV9 and TRBJ2-1, reads DSGVTQTPKHLITATGQRVTLRCSPRSGDLSVYWYQQSLDQGLQFLIQYYNGEERAKGNILERFSAQQFPDLHSELNLSSLELGDSALYFCASSVSSGSSYNEQFFGPGTRLTVL.

Notes on this clone: The same CDR3 also results from other DNA sequences found in this sample. The chain couples TRBV18 to TRBJ1-1, with unresolved D. The germline V gene encodes CDR1 KGHSH and CDR2 LQKENI. V was clipped by 3 bases and J by 4 bases, with 3 bases between them. This CDR3 is built from 11 residues. The CDR3 sequence is CASSPSTEAFF. The CDR3 DNA reads as TGTGCCAGCTCACCCTCCACTGAAGCTTTCTTT.

The table lists this clone with a few counts. This chain uses TRBV18 with TRBJ1-1; D is unresolved. This CDR3 spans 13 amino acids. Trimming stripped 6 bases from V and 1 base from J, with 9 bases between. CDR1 is KGHSH, CDR2 LQKENI, per germline. CDR3 coding DNA: TGTGCCAGCTCGGTACAGACGAACACTGAAGCTTTCTTT. It encodes CASSVQTNTEAFF.

The chain has TRBV2 and TRBJ1-1; possible D gene TRBD1, 5 bases. The germline V gene encodes CDR1 SNHLY and CDR2 FYNNEI. V lost 6 bases, J lost 5 bases, and 10 bases lay in between. The CDR3 is made up of 12 amino acids. The CDR3 DNA sequence: TGTGCCAGCAGAGGGGCAAGGACTGAAGCTTTCTTT. It codes for CASRGARTEAFF.

The chain has TRBV28 and TRBJ2-1; D remains unclear. V was shortened by 8 bases and J by 8 bases, with 10 bases between the two germline ends. The CDR3 contains 11 residues. Germline V gene sequence: CDR1 MDHEN, CDR2 SYDVKM. The CDR3 spells CASYSSHEQFF. The CDR3 nucleotides read TGTGCCAGCTACTCAAGCCATGAGCAGTTCTTC.